This T cell receptor beta chain comes out of a study of vaccination and CD4 T cells after COVID-19. Looking at the study overall: Convalescent individuals numbered four females and six males, two being Hispanic. Findings and caveats of the study: Among reactive clones from convalescent patients, a median roughly 85% appeared only post-vaccination.

The V end lost 5 bases, the J end lost 7 bases, and 15 bases lay between the germline ends. The CDR3 runs 13 residues. CDR1 is SNHLY, CDR2 FYNNEI, per germline. This clonotype came up once. The antigen is unknown. Treatment of the sample: roughly 11-day PBMC culture with coronavirus spike peptide pools or control peptides (ViraFEST assay). Researchers used the Oncomine TCR Beta short-read assay to sequence DNA from cultured CD4+ T cells. Genomic DNA extraction was carried out from cultured CD4+ T cells. From the PCR reads, TCRdb called clonotypes with MiXCR, one entry per CDR3 protein. The table has fewer than 20,000 distinct CDR3 sequences, 50% seen once; the top ten hold 6.5%.

The TCR comes from a human donor who had recovered from COVID-19. This chain links TRBV2 with TRBJ2-7, with D perhaps TRBD1 (6 bases). Sequencing was carried out using CD4+ T cells from blood, cultured in vitro. The CDR3 here is CASSLDSLVEQYF. The CDR3 coding sequence is TGTGCCAGCAGTCTGGACAGCTTGGTAGAGCAGTACTTC.